The source of this TCR beta chain is a study of early T cells in non-severe SARS-CoV-2 infection (dated by TCRdb to the early 2020s). A note on the overall study: Bulk RNA from unsorted whole blood was used for TCR sequencing, so alpha and beta chains could not be paired.

The paper's findings and limits, for the study overall: VDJdb matching was skewed toward anti-spike CD8 responses and likely underestimated virus-specific expansions by missing private and CD4 specificities.

This was a case-control study nested in a cohort of healthcare workers in London, UK, who had nasopharyngeal swab PCR tests and blood samples taken every week. Healthcare workers were enrolled in the week of the UK lockdown, from 23 to 31 March 2020, and were followed every week for up to 16 weeks. The germline V gene provides CDR1 MNHEY and CDR2 SVGEGT. Measured from the cysteine to the phenylalanine, the CDR3 is 17 residues long. Of all the DNA, just the CDR3 is kept, 51 bases in frame from base 1. V has 5 bases trimmed and J has 3 bases trimmed; junction bases matching no gene number 7. This clonotype was recorded a few times. No antigen is known for it. No qualities accompany the bases; no much larger clone lies one base away. Library generation was performed with 5' RACE. TCRdb shows the sequencer as NextSeq 500. The TCR library protocol attached unique molecular identifiers to individual cDNA molecules to correct for sequencing error and PCR bias. Both TCR alpha and beta chains were sequenced, and tight co-correlation was observed between alpha and beta sequence abundances in each sample. The study's processing was this. Decombinator V4 was used to annotate TCR sequences for V gene, J gene and CDR3. Expanded TCRs were defined as changing significantly between any two time points under a Poisson model with p below 0.0001. TCR abundances were normalised to the total number of TCRs sequenced per sample and were expressed as counts per million. TRAV1-2 paired with TRAJ12, TRAJ20 or TRAJ33 defined MAIT TCRs, while TRAV10 paired with TRAJ18 defined iNKT TCRs. VDJdb, accessed 1 November 2021, was searched for CMV, EBV and SARS-CoV-2 annotated TCRs, with TCRs annotated for multiple antigens excluded. TCRdb reran the public reads through fastp at Q25 and MiXCR, keeping productive beta chains. CDR3 protein sequences are deduplicated, and each keeps its most common genes and DNA. The V and J calls were determined by TCRdb, not by the authors. The sample yields about 44,000 distinct CDR3 sequences; approximately 6.2% were counted once. The ten largest clonotypes hold around 20% of the sample.

Sequences were derived from whole blood, sampled at baseline. The source is an adult who was a healthcare worker with PCR-confirmed SARS-CoV-2 infection or an uninfected control (not recorded which). The chain links TRBV6-2 or TRBV6-3 with TRBJ2-4, with 13 middle bases fitting TRBD2. Here the CDR3 is given as CASSHGTSGTDKNIQYF. The DNA sequence is given as TGTGCCAGCAGTCATGGGACTAGCGGGACGGACAAAAACATTCAGTACTTC.